This passage covers 10 T cell receptor beta chains from one sample sequenced in a study of Ad26.COV2.S vaccination and SARS-CoV-2 variants. Treatment specified: some 20 received Ad26.COV2.S at low or high dose, single or two shots; several received placebo; per-sample allocation not given. All samples were drawn on day 63, counting from the first vaccine or placebo injection. TCRdb's copy holds only in-frame clones and misses some; the assay was immunoSEQ multiplex PCR. The table includes 510,000 or so clones, roughly 85% detected once. The sample was peripheral blood, taken in a trial of Ad26.COV2.S vaccine versus placebo. These receptor sequences come from a person between 18 and 59 years old who received the Ad26.COV2.S COVID-19 vaccine or a placebo.

The rearrangement uses TRBV30 and TRBJ1-1; D not certain. Germline V gene lookup returns CDR1 GTSNPN and CDR2 SVGIG (reference sequence). V was cut by 2 bases and J by 0 bases, with 7 bases left in between. The CDR3 length is 13 residues. The CDR3 nucleotides are TGTGCCTGGAGTCTCGGACTGAACACTGAAGCTTTCTTT. It yields the protein CAWSLGLNTEAFF.

The J gene is TRBJ2-1, the V gene TRBV5-4; D is undetermined. With 4 bases removed from V and 6 bases from J, the gap between germline ends came to 17 bases. Germline CDR1 reads SGHNT; CDR2 reads YYREEE (reference sequence). The CDR3 consists of 15 residues. Here the CDR3 DNA reads TGTGCCAGCAGCCCCAGTTCCACGACTTTCAATGAGCAGTTCTTC. This codes for CASSPSSTTFNEQFF.

The V and J genes are TRBV28 and TRBJ2-2; tentative D call: TRBD2 (5 bases). CDR3 size: 14 residues. The germline V gene encodes CDR1 MDHEN and CDR2 SYDVKM. V lost 3 bases to trimming and J lost 4 bases, with 9 bases between them. The CDR3 DNA reads TGTGCCAGCAGTTTGGCGGGTGTCACCGGGGAGCTGTTTTTT. It codes for CASSLAGVTGELFF.

The V and J genes are TRBV27 and TRBJ2-4, with 9 bases lining up with TRBD1. CDR1 is MNHEY, CDR2 SMNVEV, per germline (reference sequence). The ends lost 10 bases at V and 1 base at J; junction bases unmatched: 17. CDR3 length: 18 amino acids. CDR3 sequence (DNA): TGTGCCACCAAAGGATTCCGGGACAGGGTAAGGGCCAAAAACATTCAGTACTTC. It is translated as CATKGFRDRVRAKNIQYF.

This clone has only one observation. V gene TRBV16 combines with J gene TRBJ1-1; D ambiguous. The V end lost 4 bases, the J end lost 7 bases, and 10 bases lay between the germline ends. The CDR3 contains 12 residues. CDR1 is KGHSY and CDR2 is FQNENV in the germline V gene. The CDR3: CASSPSKVEAFF. The CDR3 DNA follows: TGTGCCAGCAGCCCTTCGAAAGTTGAAGCTTTCTTT.

This clone turned up a few times. Here the CDR3 DNA reads TGTGCCAGCAGCCTCGGGACATCTAGCACAGATACGCAGTATTTT. This codes for CASSLGTSSTDTQYF. The chain uses TRBV11-3 and TRBJ2-3; weak D call: TRBD1 (6 bases). CDR3 length: 15 residues. V was cut by 5 bases and J by 0 bases, with 12 bases left in between. Per the germline V gene, CDR1 is SGHNT and CDR2 is YENEEA.

The chain combines TRBV5-4 with TRBJ2-7; TRBD1 matches at 7 bases. V gave up 4 bases and J gave up 2 bases; unmatched junction bases: 9. The CDR3 runs to 15 residues. The V gene's germline CDR1 is SGHNT and CDR2 YYREEE (reference sequence). The CDR3 reads CASSPAPGQPYEQYF. CDR3 bases: TGTGCCAGCAGCCCCGCTCCGGGACAGCCCTACGAGCAGTACTTC.

The rearrangement links TRBV9 to TRBJ1-2, with 7 nucleotides matching TRBD1. Trimming removed 3 bases from V and 4 bases from J; junction bases left unmatched: 9. Looked up from germline, CDR1 is SGDLS and CDR2 is YYNGEE. The CDR3 totals 15 residues. The CDR3: CASSETAGQRYGYTF. DNA for the CDR3: TGTGCCAGCAGCGAGACTGCGGGACAGCGCTATGGCTACACCTTC. The full variable domain, in which reference TRBV9 and TRBJ1-2 provide the parts outside the CDR3, is DSGVTQTPKHLITATGQRVTLRCSPRSGDLSVYWYQQSLDQGLQFLIQYYNGEERAKGNILERFSAQQFPDLHSELNLSSLELGDSALYFCASSETAGQRYGYTFGSGTRLTVV.

This clone was seen ten or more times. The V gene is TRBV15, the J gene TRBJ1-1, with D hard to call. CDR3 length equals 13 residues. Germline V gene lookup returns CDR1 LNHNV and CDR2 YYDKDF (reference sequence). Trimming took 0 bases from V and 11 from J, leaving 13 bases between them. CDR3 sequence: CATSRERGRGAFF. CDR3 DNA: TGTGCCACCAGCAGAGAGAGAGGGAGAGGGGCTTTCTTT.

The chain has TRBV19 and TRBJ2-1; 8 bases map to TRBD2. Germline assignment: CDR1 LNHDA and CDR2 SQIVND (reference sequence). CDR3 length: 14 amino acids. J lost 8 bases, V lost 6 bases, and 9 bases had no gene match. CDR3 coding DNA: TGTGCCAGTAGACCGGGACTAGTTACCCATGAGCAGTTCTTC. Residues: CASRPGLVTHEQFF. Together with reference TRBV19 and TRBJ2-1, the CDR3 gives the full variable domain: DGGITQSPKYLFRKEGQNVTLSCEQNLNHDAMYWYRQDPGQGLRLIYYSQIVNDFQKGDIAEGYSVSREKKESFPLTVTSAQKNPTAFYLCASRPGLVTHEQFFGPGTRLTVL.